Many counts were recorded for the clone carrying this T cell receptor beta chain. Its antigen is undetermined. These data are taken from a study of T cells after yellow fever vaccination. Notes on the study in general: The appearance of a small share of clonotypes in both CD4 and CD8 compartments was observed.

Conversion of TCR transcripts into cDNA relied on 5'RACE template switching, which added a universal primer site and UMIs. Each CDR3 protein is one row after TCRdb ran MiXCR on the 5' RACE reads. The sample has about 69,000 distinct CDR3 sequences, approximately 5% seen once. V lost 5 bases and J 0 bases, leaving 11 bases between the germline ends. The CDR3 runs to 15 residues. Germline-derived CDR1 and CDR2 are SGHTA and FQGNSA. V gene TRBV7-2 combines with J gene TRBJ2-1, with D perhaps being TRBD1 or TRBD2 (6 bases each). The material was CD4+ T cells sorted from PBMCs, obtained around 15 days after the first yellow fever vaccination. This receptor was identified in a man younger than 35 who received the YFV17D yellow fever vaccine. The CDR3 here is CASSGGPSSYNEQFF. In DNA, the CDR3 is TGTGCCAGCAGCGGGGGGCCGAGCTCCTACAATGAGCAGTTCTTC.